This T cell receptor beta chain came from a study of response to subunit inactivated influenza vaccine (dated by TCRdb to 2017 to 2018). Study-level background: The study used deep quantitative T cell receptor repertoire profiling to track responses to a trivalent subunit inactivated influenza vaccine. Beyond this particular receptor, the publication reports: The authors proposed that each seasonal influenza vaccination may bring in only a limited number of new T cells.

The method was RT-PCR. Sequencer: Illumina HiSeq 2500. Starting from the raw public reads, TCRdb applied fastp trimming at Q25, assembled clones with MiXCR and retained in-frame beta chains. For every CDR3 protein sequence, its rows merge into one entry that carries the most common genes and DNA. The sample yields 400,000 to 650,000 distinct CDR3 sequences; approximately 6.9% were counted once. The top ten hold roughly 13% of the sample. The table lists this clonotype with many counts. No cognate antigen has been identified for it. No per-base quality is available; no much larger clone lies one base away. Sequenced material: PBMCs from blood, taken about 24 months after vaccination. The TCR sequence derives from a man aged 50-75 years who received an inactivated influenza vaccine. Donor details come from another sample of the same person, matched by shared clones.

The CDR3 loop reads CRGAGSDTQYF. The nucleotide sequence is TGCAGGGGAGCGGGGTCAGATACGCAGTATTTT. Rearrangement joined TRBV20-1 to TRBJ2-3, with TRBD2 matching 7 junction bases. The germline V gene encodes CDR1 DFQATT and CDR2 SNEGSKA (reference sequence). The CDR3 runs 11 residues from the cysteine to the phenylalanine. This entry keeps only the CDR3 DNA: 33 bases, framed from base 1.